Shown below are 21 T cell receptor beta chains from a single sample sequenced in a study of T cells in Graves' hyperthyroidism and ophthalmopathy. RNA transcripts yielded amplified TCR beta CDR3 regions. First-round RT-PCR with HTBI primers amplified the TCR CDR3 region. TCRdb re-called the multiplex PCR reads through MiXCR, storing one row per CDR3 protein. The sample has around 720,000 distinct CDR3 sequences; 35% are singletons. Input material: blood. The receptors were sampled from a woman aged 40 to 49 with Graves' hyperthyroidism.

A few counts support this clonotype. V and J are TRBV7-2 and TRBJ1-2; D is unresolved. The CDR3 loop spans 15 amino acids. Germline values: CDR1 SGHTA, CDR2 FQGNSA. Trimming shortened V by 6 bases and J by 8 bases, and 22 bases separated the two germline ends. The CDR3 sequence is CASSEEAREIGGYTF. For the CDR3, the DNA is TGTGCCAGCAGTGAAGAAGCGAGGGAGATCGGCGGCTACACCTTC.

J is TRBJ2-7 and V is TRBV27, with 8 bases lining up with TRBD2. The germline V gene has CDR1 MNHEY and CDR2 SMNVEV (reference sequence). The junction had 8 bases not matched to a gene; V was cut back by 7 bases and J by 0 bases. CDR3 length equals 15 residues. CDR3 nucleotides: TGTGCCAGCAAGGAGGCGGGAGGTACCTCCTACGAGCAGTACTTC. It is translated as CASKEAGGTSYEQYF.

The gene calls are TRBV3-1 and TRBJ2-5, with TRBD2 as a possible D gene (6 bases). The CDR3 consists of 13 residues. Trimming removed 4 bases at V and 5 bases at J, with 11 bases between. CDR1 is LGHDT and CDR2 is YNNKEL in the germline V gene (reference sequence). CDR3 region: CASSRDFLETQYF. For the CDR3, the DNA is TGTGCCAGCAGCCGGGACTTCTTGGAGACCCAGTACTTC.

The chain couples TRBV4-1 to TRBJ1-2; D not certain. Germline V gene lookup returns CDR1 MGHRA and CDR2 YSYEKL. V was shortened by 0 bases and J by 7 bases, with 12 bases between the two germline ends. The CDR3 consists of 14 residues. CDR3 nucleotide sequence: TGCGCCAGCAGCCAAGATTTGGTGGTCCCTGGCTACACCTTC. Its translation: CASSQDLVVPGYTF.

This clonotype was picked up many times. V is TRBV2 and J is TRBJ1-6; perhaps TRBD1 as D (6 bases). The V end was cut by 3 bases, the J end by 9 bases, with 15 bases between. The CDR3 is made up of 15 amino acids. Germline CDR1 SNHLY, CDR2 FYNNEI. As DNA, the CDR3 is TGTGCCAGCAGTGATAGGGAGGGGGTGAGTTCACCCCTCCACTTT. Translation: CASSDREGVSSPLHF.

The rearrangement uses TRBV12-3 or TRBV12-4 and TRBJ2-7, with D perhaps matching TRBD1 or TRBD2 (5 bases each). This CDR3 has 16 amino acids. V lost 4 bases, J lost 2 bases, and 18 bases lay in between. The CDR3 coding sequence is TGTGCCAGCAGTTACGGGCCTCCAGGGAGCCCCTACGAGCAGTACTTC. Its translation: CASSYGPPGSPYEQYF.

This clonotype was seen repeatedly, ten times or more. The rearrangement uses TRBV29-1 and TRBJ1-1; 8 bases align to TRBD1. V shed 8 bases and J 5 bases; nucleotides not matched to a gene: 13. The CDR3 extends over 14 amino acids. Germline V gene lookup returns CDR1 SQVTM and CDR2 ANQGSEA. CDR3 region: CSPVLAQGATEAFF. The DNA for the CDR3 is TGCAGCCCCGTCCTCGCCCAGGGGGCGACTGAAGCTTTCTTT.

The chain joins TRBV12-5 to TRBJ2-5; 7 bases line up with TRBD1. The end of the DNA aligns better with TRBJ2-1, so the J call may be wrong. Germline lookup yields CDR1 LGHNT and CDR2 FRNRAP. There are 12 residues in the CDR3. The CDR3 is CASGYRTGEQFF. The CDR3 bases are TGTGCTAGTGGCTACCGGACAGGAGAGCAGTTCTTC.

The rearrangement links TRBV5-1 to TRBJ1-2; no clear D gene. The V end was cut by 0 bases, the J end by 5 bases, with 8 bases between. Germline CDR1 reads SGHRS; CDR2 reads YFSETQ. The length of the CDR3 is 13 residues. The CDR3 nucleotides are TGCGCCAGCAGCTTGGACGCCGCGTATGGCTACACCTTC. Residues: CASSLDAAYGYTF.

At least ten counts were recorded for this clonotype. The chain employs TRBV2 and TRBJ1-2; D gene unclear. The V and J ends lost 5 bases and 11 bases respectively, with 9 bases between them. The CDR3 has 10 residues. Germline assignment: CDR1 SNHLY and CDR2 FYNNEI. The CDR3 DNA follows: TGTGCCAGCAGTAGCGCCAGATACACCTTC. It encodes CASSSARYTF.

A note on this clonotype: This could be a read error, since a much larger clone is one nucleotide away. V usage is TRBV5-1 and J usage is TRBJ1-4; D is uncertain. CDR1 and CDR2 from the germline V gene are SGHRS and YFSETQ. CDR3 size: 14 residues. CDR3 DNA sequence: TGCGCCAGCAGCTTGGTGCCAGGAGGAGAAAAACTGTCTTTT. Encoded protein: CASSLVPGGEKLSF. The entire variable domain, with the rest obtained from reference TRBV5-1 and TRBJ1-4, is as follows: KAGVTQTPRYLIKTRGQQVTLSCSPISGHRSVSWYQQTPGQGLQFLFEYFSETQRNKGNFPGRFSGRQFSNSRSEMNVSTLELGDSALYLCASSLVPGGEKLSFGSGTQLSVL.

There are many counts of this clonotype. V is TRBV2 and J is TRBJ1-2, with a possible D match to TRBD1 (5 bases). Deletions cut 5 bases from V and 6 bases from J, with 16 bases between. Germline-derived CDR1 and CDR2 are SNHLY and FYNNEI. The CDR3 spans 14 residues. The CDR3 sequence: CASSLIRGGNGYTF. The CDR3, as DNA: TGTGCCAGCAGTTTAATTAGGGGAGGGAATGGCTACACCTTC.

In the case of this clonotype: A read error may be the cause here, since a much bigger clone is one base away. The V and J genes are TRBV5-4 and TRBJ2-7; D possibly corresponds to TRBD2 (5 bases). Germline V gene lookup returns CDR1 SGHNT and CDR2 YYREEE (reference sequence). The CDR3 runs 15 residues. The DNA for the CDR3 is TGTACCAGCAGTCAAGGAGGCTCATTCCTCTACGAGCAGTACTTC. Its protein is CTSSQGGSFLYEQYF.

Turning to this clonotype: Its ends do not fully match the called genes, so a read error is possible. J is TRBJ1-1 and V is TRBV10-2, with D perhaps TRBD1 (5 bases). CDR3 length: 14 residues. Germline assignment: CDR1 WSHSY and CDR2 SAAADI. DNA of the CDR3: TGTGCCAGCAATTTACAGGCTTTGGGCACTGAAGCTTCCTTT. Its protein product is CASNLQALGTEASF.

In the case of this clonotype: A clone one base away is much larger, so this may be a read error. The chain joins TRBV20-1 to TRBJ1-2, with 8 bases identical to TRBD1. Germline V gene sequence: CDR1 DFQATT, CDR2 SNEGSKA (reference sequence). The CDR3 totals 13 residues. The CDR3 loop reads CSADRDRTYGCTF. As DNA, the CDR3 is TGCAGTGCTGATCGGGACAGGACCTATGGCTGCACCTTC.

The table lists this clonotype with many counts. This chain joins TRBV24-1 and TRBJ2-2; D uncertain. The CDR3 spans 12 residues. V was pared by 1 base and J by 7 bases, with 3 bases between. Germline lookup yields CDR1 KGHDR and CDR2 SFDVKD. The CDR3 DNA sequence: TGTGCCACCAGTGATTTTGTCGGGGAGCTGTTTTTT. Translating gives CATSDFVGELFF.

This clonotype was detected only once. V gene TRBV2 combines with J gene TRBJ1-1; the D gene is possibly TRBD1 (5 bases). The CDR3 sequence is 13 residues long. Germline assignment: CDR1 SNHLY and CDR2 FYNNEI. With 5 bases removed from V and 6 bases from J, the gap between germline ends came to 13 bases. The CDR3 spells CASSITGSAEAFF. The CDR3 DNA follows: TGTGCCAGCAGTATAACAGGCTCGGCTGAAGCTTTCTTT.

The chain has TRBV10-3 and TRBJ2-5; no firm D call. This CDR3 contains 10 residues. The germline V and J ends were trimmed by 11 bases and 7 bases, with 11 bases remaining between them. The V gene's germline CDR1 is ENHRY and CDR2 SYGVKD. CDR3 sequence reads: CAVNGGTQYF. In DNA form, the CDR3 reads TGTGCCGTGAATGGCGGGACCCAGTACTTC.

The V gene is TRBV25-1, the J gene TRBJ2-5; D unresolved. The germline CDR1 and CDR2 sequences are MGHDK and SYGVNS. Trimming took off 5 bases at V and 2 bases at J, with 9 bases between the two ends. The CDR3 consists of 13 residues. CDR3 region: CASSHGPQETQYF. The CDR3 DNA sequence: TGTGCCAGCAGTCACGGGCCGCAAGAGACCCAGTACTTC.

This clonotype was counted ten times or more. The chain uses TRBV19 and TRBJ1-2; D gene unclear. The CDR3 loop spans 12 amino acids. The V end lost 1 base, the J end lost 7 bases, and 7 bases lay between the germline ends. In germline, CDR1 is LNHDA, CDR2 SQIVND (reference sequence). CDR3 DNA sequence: TGTGCCAGTAGTATAGCGGAACGTGGCTACACCTTC. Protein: CASSIAERGYTF.

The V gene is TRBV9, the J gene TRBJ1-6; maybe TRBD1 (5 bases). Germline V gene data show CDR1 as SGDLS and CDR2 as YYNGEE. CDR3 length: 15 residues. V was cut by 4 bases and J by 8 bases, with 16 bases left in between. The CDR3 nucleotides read TGTGCCAGCAGCCAAGGGGACCTAAGGGATTCACCCCTCCACTTT. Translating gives CASSQGDLRDSPLHF.